One and the same sample provided the 26 T cell receptor beta chains below, sequenced in a study of shared clonotypes between healthy human individuals. TCRdb's copy holds only in-frame clones and misses some; the assay was immunoSEQ multiplex PCR. The sample holds around 1.4 million clones, just under 99% seen once. The sequenced sample consisted of naive CD4+ T cells sorted from blood. Subset: CD45RA+ positively selected. The receptors were gathered from a man aged 25 to 40 in good health.

The chain joins TRBV7-2 to TRBJ2-5; 9 bases map to TRBD2. Looked up from germline, CDR1 is SGHTA and CDR2 is FQGNSA. V was pared by 4 bases and J by 4 bases, with 7 bases of the junction left unmatched. The CDR3 runs 15 residues. The DNA of the CDR3 is TGTGCCAGCAGCTATCGTGGCGGGAGGGCAGAGACCCAGTACTTC. Protein sequence: CASSYRGGRAETQYF. Full variable domain (remainder filled in from reference TRBV7-2 and TRBJ2-5): GAGVSQSPSNKVTEKGKDVELRCDPISGHTALYWYRQSLGQGLEFLIYFQGNSAPDKSGLPSDRFSAERTGGSVSTLTIQRTQQEDSAVYLCASSYRGGRAETQYFGPGTRLLVL.

CDR3 bases: TGTGCCATCAGTGAAGCCACAGGGTCCGGCACTGAAGCTTTCTTT. Protein product: CAISEATGSGTEAFF. The chain has TRBV10-3 and TRBJ1-1; maybe TRBD1 (6 bases). This CDR3 is 15 amino acids long. Per the germline V gene, CDR1 is ENHRY and CDR2 is SYGVKD. Trimming cost V 3 bases and J 4 bases, with 15 bases left between them.

The chain carries TRBV10-3 and TRBJ2-7, with a weak D call TRBD2 (5 bases). With 1 base removed from V and 3 bases from J, the gap between germline ends came to 7 bases. Germline values: CDR1 ENHRY, CDR2 SYGVKD. The CDR3 length is 13 residues. The CDR3: CAISEFGGYEQYF. CDR3 DNA: TGTGCCATCAGTGAGTTCGGAGGCTACGAGCAGTACTTC.

V gene TRBV6-4 combines with J gene TRBJ2-1; TRBD1 matches at 11 bases. V shed 4 bases, J shed 9 bases, and the junction held 8 bases outside the gene matches. Germline V gene data show CDR1 as MRHNA and CDR2 as SNTAGT. This CDR3 is 15 amino acids long. CDR3 loop: CASSVLDRGLGEQFF. CDR3 nucleotides: TGTGCCAGCAGTGTCCTGGACAGGGGGCTGGGTGAGCAGTTCTTC.

V gene TRBV21-1 combines with J gene TRBJ2-2; TRBD2, as called in the table, went unchecked against the DNA. TRBV21-1 is marked as a pseudogene. The CDR3 has 20 residues. In DNA, the CDR3 is TGTGCCAGCACCAAACGAAGGGGGGGACTAGCGGGAGCTCGAGCCGGGGAGCTGTTTTTT. The encoded protein is CASTKRRGGLAGARAGELFF.

The chain combines TRBV5-1 with TRBJ1-4; 8 bases line up with TRBD1. The germline gives CDR1 SGHRS, CDR2 YFSETQ. Trimming took 3 bases from V and 5 from J; bases not matched to a gene: 0. The CDR3 loop spans 13 amino acids. CDR3 bases: TGCGCCAGCAGCTACAGGGGGAATGAAAAACTGTTTTTT. Translating gives CASSYRGNEKLFF. Full variable domain (outside the CDR3, taken from reference TRBV5-1 and TRBJ1-4): KAGVTQTPRYLIKTRGQQVTLSCSPISGHRSVSWYQQTPGQGLQFLFEYFSETQRNKGNFPGRFSGRQFSNSRSEMNVSTLELGDSALYLCASSYRGNEKLFFGSGTQLSVL.

The J gene is TRBJ2-1, the V gene TRBV11-2; unclear D gene. The V end lost 5 bases, the J end lost 1 base, and 15 bases lay between the germline ends. CDR1 SGHAT and CDR2 FQNNGV come from the germline V gene. This CDR3 has 16 amino acids. The chain's CDR3 is CASSQASGQSYNEQFF. The CDR3 nucleotides read TGTGCCAGCAGCCAAGCCTCAGGCCAATCCTACAATGAGCAGTTCTTC.

The gene calls are TRBV12-5 and TRBJ2-2; no reliable D call. Per germline, CDR1 LGHNT and CDR2 FRNRAP. The length of the CDR3 is 16 residues. The V end lost 7 bases, the J end lost 4 bases, and 19 bases lay between the germline ends. In DNA, the CDR3 is TGTGCTAGTGCCATTCCTACGATTAGCCGCACCGGGGAGCTGTTTTTT. Its protein is CASAIPTISRTGELFF. The whole variable domain, remainder taken from reference TRBV12-5 and TRBJ2-2, is DARVTQTPRHKVTEMGQEVTMRCQPILGHNTVFWYRQTMMQGLELLAYFRNRAPLDDSGMPKDRFSAEMPDATLATLKIQPSEPRDSAVYFCASAIPTISRTGELFFGEGSRLTVL.

Comments on this clone: The identical CDR3 is also encoded by other nucleotide sequences in the sample. The chain couples TRBV19 to TRBJ2-3; TRBD2 might be the D (6 bases). This CDR3 comprises 13 residues. Trimming shortened V by 3 bases and J by 6 bases, and 10 bases separated the two germline ends. Germline V gene data show CDR1 as LNHDA and CDR2 as SQIVND (reference sequence). As DNA, the CDR3 is TGTGCCAGTAGTATCGGGGGAAGCGATACGCAGTATTTT. Protein product: CASSIGGSDTQYF.

The chain has TRBV13 and TRBJ2-5; possibly TRBD1 for D (6 bases). V shed 3 bases and J shed 1 base, with 9 bases lying between them. The V gene's germline CDR1 is PRHDT and CDR2 FYEKMQ (reference sequence). CDR3 length: 14 residues. The CDR3 sequence is CASSFRQVQETQYF. The CDR3 DNA follows: TGTGCCAGCAGCTTCCGACAGGTCCAAGAGACCCAGTACTTC.

The genes are TRBV19 and TRBJ1-5; 7 bases are shared with TRBD1. With 7 bases clipped from V and 5 bases from J, the junction kept 5 bases outside the gene matches. This CDR3 spans 13 amino acids. Germline CDR1 and CDR2: LNHDA and SQIVND (reference sequence). Here the CDR3 reads CASTVRGYQPQHF. CDR3 DNA: TGTGCCAGTACCGTCAGGGGGTATCAGCCCCAGCATTTT.

CDR3 nucleotide sequence: TGCAGCGCCGAGGGGGGGGCAGAGACCCAGTACTTC. Amino acid sequence: CSAEGGAETQYF. The chain is built from TRBV29-1 and TRBJ2-5; maybe TRBD2 (7 bases). Trimming removed 7 bases at V and 4 bases at J, with 13 bases between. Germline V gene data show CDR1 as SQVTM and CDR2 as ANQGSEA. The CDR3 totals 12 residues.

A note on this clone: Other DNA sequences in the sample encode the same CDR3. This chain connects TRBV7-2 to TRBJ2-3; D not resolved. Germline V gene data show CDR1 as SGHTA and CDR2 as FQGNSA. V was trimmed by 2 bases and J by 1 base, leaving 4 bases between them. The CDR3 has 13 amino acids. The CDR3 is CASSLPGTDTQYF. CDR3 DNA: TGTGCCAGCAGCTTACCGGGCACAGATACGCAGTATTTT. Drawing the rest from reference TRBV7-2 and TRBJ2-3, the complete variable domain is GAGVSQSPSNKVTEKGKDVELRCDPISGHTALYWYRQSLGQGLEFLIYFQGNSAPDKSGLPSDRFSAERTGGSVSTLTIQRTQQEDSAVYLCASSLPGTDTQYFGPGTRLTVL.

For this clone: Its ends do not fully match the called genes, so a read error is possible. The genes are TRBV5-6 and TRBJ2-3; tentative D call: TRBD2 (5 bases). CDR1 and CDR2 from the germline V gene are SGHDT and YYEEEE. This CDR3 is 15 amino acids long. The CDR3 loop reads CASRSAREGSVFPRF. CDR3 sequence (DNA): TGTGCCAGCAGGAGCGCACGTGAGGGTAGCGTGTTCCCCCGTTTT.

This clone has only one observation. This chain uses TRBV5-1 with TRBJ2-2; 11 bases are a match to TRBD2. The CDR3 consists of 15 residues. The V gene end was trimmed by 7 bases and the J gene end by 4 bases; junction bases not matched to a gene: 6. Germline CDR1 and CDR2: SGHRS and YFSETQ. This CDR3 reads CASQGLAALTGELFF. CDR3 in DNA: TGCGCCAGCCAGGGACTAGCGGCCCTCACCGGGGAGCTGTTTTTT.

In DNA, the CDR3 is TGTGCCAGCAGTGCCGGGACCCTCGACACCATATATTTT. This sequence encodes CASSAGTLDTIYF. This rearrangement joins TRBV6-1 to TRBJ1-3; D is perhaps TRBD1 (5 bases). Germline V CDR1 and CDR2: MNHNS, SASEGT. With 4 bases removed from V and 8 bases from J, the gap between germline ends came to 12 bases. There are 13 residues in the CDR3.

V is TRBV9 and J is TRBJ2-6; a weak D match, TRBD1 (6 bases). From germline, CDR1 is SGDLS and CDR2 YYNGEE. The CDR3 is 19 residues long. Trimming cost V 0 bases and J 2 bases, with 18 bases left between them. The CDR3 bases are TGTGCCAGCAGCGTAGCTGGGGGCCATTTTTCCACTGGGGCCAACGTCCTGACTTTC. This gives the protein CASSVAGGHFSTGANVLTF.

The chain is built from TRBV30 and TRBJ1-3; no clear D gene. Germline V lookup: CDR1 GTSNPN, CDR2 SVGIG (reference sequence). The CDR3 runs to 13 residues. The V end was cut by 2 bases, the J end by 0 bases, with 5 bases between. CDR3 loop: CAWSWSSGNTIYF. The CDR3, as DNA: TGTGCCTGGAGTTGGAGCTCTGGAAACACCATATATTTT.

The V gene is TRBV28, the J gene TRBJ2-1; no clear D gene. Germline assignment: CDR1 MDHEN and CDR2 SYDVKM. This CDR3 is built from 12 residues. V was trimmed by 5 bases and J by 6 bases, leaving 8 bases between them. CDR3 protein: CASSGTGNEQFF. In DNA form, the CDR3 reads TGTGCCAGCAGTGGAACCGGCAATGAGCAGTTCTTC.

The genes are TRBV5-1 and TRBJ2-7; D gene unclear. V shed 3 bases and J shed 3 bases, with 10 bases lying between them. The germline CDR1 and CDR2 sequences are SGHRS and YFSETQ. The CDR3 is 13 amino acids. CDR3 protein: CASSSDVYYEQYF. In DNA form, the CDR3 reads TGCGCCAGCAGCTCGGACGTTTACTACGAGCAGTACTTC.

CDR3: CASSSGLAGLYNEQFF. CDR3 sequence (DNA): TGTGCCAGCAGCTCGGGACTAGCGGGTTTATACAATGAGCAGTTCTTC. The chain is built from TRBV5-6 and TRBJ2-1; 12 bases fit TRBD2. The CDR3 length is 16 residues. Trimming removed 3 bases from V and 4 bases from J; junction bases left unmatched: 5. Per the germline V gene, CDR1 is SGHDT and CDR2 is YYEEEE.

This sequence joins TRBV13 and TRBJ1-5; D remains unclear. The germline CDR1 and CDR2 sequences are PRHDT and FYEKMQ (reference sequence). There are 12 residues in the CDR3. V was cut by 5 bases and J by 5 bases, with 7 bases left in between. CDR3 bases: TGTGCCAGCAGCCGAATGGATCAGCCCCAGCATTTT. Translating gives CASSRMDQPQHF.

A single count supports this clone. The chain is built from TRBV5-4 and TRBJ2-5; tentative D call: TRBD2 (5 bases). Germline CDR1 reads SGHNT; CDR2 reads YYREEE (reference sequence). V lost 2 bases and J 5 bases, leaving 10 bases between the germline ends. The CDR3 is 13 residues long. The chain's CDR3 is CASSFRTGETQYF. DNA of the CDR3: TGTGCCAGCAGCTTCCGGACTGGCGAGACCCAGTACTTC.

The chain recombines TRBV5-4 with TRBJ2-7; D possibly matches TRBD1 or TRBD2 (5 bases each). Germline V lookup: CDR1 SGHNT, CDR2 YYREEE (reference sequence). Trimming took 5 bases from V and 2 from J, leaving 11 bases between them. The CDR3 extends over 13 amino acids. In DNA form, the CDR3 reads TGTGCCAGCAGTAGGGACCAGACCTACGAGCAGTACTTC. As protein: CASSRDQTYEQYF. The full variable domain, rest sourced from reference TRBV5-4 and TRBJ2-7, is ETGVTQSPTHLIKTRGQQVTLRCSSQSGHNTVSWYQQALGQGPQFIFQYYREEENGRGNFPPRFSGLQFPNYSSELNVNALELDDSALYLCASSRDQTYEQYFGPGTRLTVT.

This clone was found once. This chain connects TRBV5-5 to TRBJ2-7; D is unclear. Germline-derived CDR1 and CDR2 are SGHKS and YYEKEE (reference sequence). V gave up 0 bases and J gave up 0 bases, with 7 bases separating them. The CDR3 is made up of 14 amino acids. CDR3 loop: CASSLELSSYEQYF. The CDR3 DNA reads TGTGCCAGCAGCTTGGAGTTGAGCTCCTACGAGCAGTACTTC. Looking up the rest from reference TRBV5-5 and TRBJ2-7 gives the full variable domain: DAGVTQSPTHLIKTRGQQVTLRCSPISGHKSVSWYQQVLGQGPQFIFQYYEKEERGRGNFPDRFSARQFPNYSSELNVNALLLGDSALYLCASSLELSSYEQYFGPGTRLTVT.

This chain joins TRBV11-2 and TRBJ2-4, with 8 bases aligning to TRBD1. V lost 1 base, J lost 0 bases, and 8 bases stayed unmatched. The CDR3 is made up of 18 amino acids. The germline V gene encodes CDR1 SGHAT and CDR2 FQNNGV. The DNA of the CDR3 is TGTGCCAGCAGCTTAGTAAACACAGGGGGGCTAGCCAAAAACATTCAGTACTTC. It is translated as CASSLVNTGGLAKNIQYF.